Below, 3 T cell receptor beta chains from the same sample are listed, as sequenced in a study of blood T cell repertoires in COVID-19. Libraries were prepared by immunoSEQ multiplex PCR; TCRdb keeps only in-frame clonotypes and omits some of them. The sample lists under 250,000 clones; around 89% were seen once. The sequencing input was peripheral blood. The receptors derive from a young man with COVID-19, enrolled during active disease.

This chain links TRBV28 with TRBJ1-5; no clear D gene. V was clipped by 3 bases and J by 2 bases, with 14 bases between them. This CDR3 is built from 16 residues. Germline V gene sequence: CDR1 MDHEN, CDR2 SYDVKM. The CDR3 sequence is CASSFLFTAGNQPQHF. DNA of the CDR3: TGTGCCAGCAGTTTTTTATTCACGGCGGGCAATCAGCCCCAGCATTTT.

The chain uses TRBV28 and TRBJ1-1; D gene unclear. CDR3 length equals 14 residues. CDR1 is MDHEN, CDR2 SYDVKM, per germline. Trimming left V 5 bases short and J 4 bases short, with 14 bases between. CDR3 amino acids: CASSTELRGTEAFF. CDR3 nucleotides: TGTGCCAGCAGTACAGAACTCCGGGGCACTGAAGCTTTCTTT. Together with reference TRBV28 and TRBJ1-1, the CDR3 gives the full variable domain: DVKVTQSSRYLVKRTGEKVFLECVQDMDHENMFWYRQDPGLGLRLIYFSYDVKMKEKGDIPEGYSVSREKKERFSLILESASTNQTSMYLCASSTELRGTEAFFGQGTRLTVV.

The CDR3 spells CASSPGGENEKLFF. The CDR3 DNA reads as TGTGCCAGCAGCCCAGGGGGCGAGAATGAAAAACTGTTTTTT. The gene calls are TRBV27 and TRBJ1-4, with 8 bases matching TRBD1. Germline loops: CDR1 MNHEY, CDR2 SMNVEV (reference sequence). The V gene end was trimmed by 6 bases and the J gene end by 5 bases; junction bases not matched to a gene: 5. The CDR3 is 14 residues long.